This T cell receptor beta chain was captured in a study of T cells in Graves' hyperthyroidism and ophthalmopathy. Study observations and caveats: In blood, most of the thyroid clonotypes expanded above 0.001 were also present. From stable hyperthyroidism, ophthalmopathy was set apart by a 13 V-J model. Before onset, by a median of around 6.1 months, the model predicted ophthalmopathy.

RNA transcripts provided the source from which TCR beta CDR3 regions were amplified. Primed by the HTBI set, a first-round RT-PCR was run on the TCR CDR3. TCRdb ran MiXCR on the multiplex PCR reads and lists one entry per CDR3 protein. The data contain a few hundred thousand distinct CDR3 sequences, 46% of them singletons. Germline V lookup: CDR1 SQVTM, CDR2 ANQGSEA. 9 amino acids form the CDR3, both terminal residues included. Lactation, pregnancy, other autoimmune disease or uncontrolled infection led to exclusion of patients. About this clonotype: Its antigen remains unknown. A read error is likely, as this CDR3 ends without the conserved phenylalanine or tryptophan. It is unclear where the CDR3 begins or ends on the DNA, so no DNA is shown, and the CDR3 is as TCRdb lists it.

The chain recombines TRBV29-1 with TRBJ1-1. The sequencing input was peripheral blood or thyroid tissue (not recorded which). The sequence was obtained from a young woman with Graves' hyperthyroidism. CDR3 protein: CSVETDAIY.